The clone carrying this T cell receptor (beta chain) has just a few counts. Its target is not known. Amplification used 60 Vbeta primers and 13 Jbeta primers. This table comes from immunoSEQ multiplex PCR, and its TCRdb copy is limited to in-frame clones, with some not included. The data show roughly 120,000 clones, with 8% to 9.5% seen just once and 5.5% held by the top ten. This sample is part of a study of cytomegalovirus exposure and HLA in healthy donors. Study-wide points: Some public TCRs appeared in many individuals, while most sequences were rare.

This receptor was obtained from a man between 35 and 55 years old in good health and CMV-seronegative. Sequenced input: PBMCs.

CDR3 sequence: CASLGGAGEYNEQFF. Written as DNA, the CDR3 is TGTGCCAGCTTAGGAGGGGCGGGGGAATACAATGAGCAGTTCTTC. The rearrangement uses TRBV5-5 and TRBJ2-1; 7 bases match TRBD2. With V trimmed by 7 bases and J by 4 bases, 11 bases remained unmatched. Germline loops: CDR1 SGHKS, CDR2 YYEKEE (reference sequence). The CDR3 spans 15 residues.